The source of this T cell receptor (beta chain) is a study of regulatory T cells in long-lasting Graves disease (dated by TCRdb to the early 2020s). Regarding the study in general: Newly diagnosed Graves' disease patients had taken antithyroid drugs for less than 3 months. Persistent Graves' disease patients were compared with newly diagnosed Graves' disease patients by peripheral blood TCR sequencing and RNA sequencing. The study was registered as a clinical trial and conducted in China. A total of approximately 35 samples underwent TCR sequencing: around 13 from persistent and about 20 from newly diagnosed Graves' disease patients. Broader findings and caveats from the paper: The small sample size was acknowledged by the authors as a limitation that may reduce accuracy. Compared with newly diagnosed patients, persistent Graves' disease patients had lower TCR Shannon entropy and fewer highly expanded clones, which suggests clonal expansion. TRBV28, TRBJ1-2 and TRBJ2-5 were preferentially used in persistent disease, while TRBV20-1 and TRBJ2-1 were favored in newly diagnosed disease. Only the TCR beta chain was sequenced and analyzed. Persistent patients shared more public clonotypes among themselves (around 3,000) than newly diagnosed patients did (nearly 1,000). Because the primary lesion, thyroid tissue, could not be accessed, the study looked at peripheral blood alone.

Library prep was done by multiplex PCR. TCRdb records Illumina HiSeq 4000 as the sequencer. To build TCR beta libraries, CDR3 regions were amplified by Arm-PCR using iRepertoire HTBI primers. Gel purification was performed on PCR products prior to sequencing. In the paper's pipeline: Gene usage analysis of CDR3 amino acid clonotypes relied on the approximately 60 TRBV and fewer than 15 TRBJ segments identified across samples. COPE and FqMerger were used to merge the filtered high-quality paired reads into contigs. Contigs were aligned with BLAST to IMGT TRBV, TRBD and TRBJ reference genes, and CDR3 was defined per IMGT. Any clonotype with a frequency above 0.1% was counted as a highly expanded clone. Shannon entropy was used to measure repertoire diversity, and the Gini coefficient was used to measure V-J evenness. Public clonotypes were defined as clonotypes shared by more than one individual. The public reads were quality trimmed at Q25 with fastp and then assembled into clones with MiXCR by TCRdb, keeping productive beta chains. Every distinct CDR3 protein forms one entry, paired with its most common genes and DNA. These V and J calls are TCRdb output, not the study's own analysis. This sample is represented by some 600,000 distinct CDR3 sequences; 16% of them were singletons. The top ten clonotypes cover around 12% of the sample.

A remark on this clonotype: The target of this receptor is not known. No base quality information exists; no much larger clone differs at one position.

The time point label here, explained by the study, means: newly diagnosed GD, antithyroid drugs for less than 3 months. For both TCR sequencing and RNA sequencing, RNA was extracted from PBMCs using TRIzol. The diagnosis of Graves' disease followed American Thyroid Association guidelines. The patients came from an endocrinology department in Xi'an, China. From each patient, around 8.3 milliliters of peripheral blood was collected into an EDTA anticoagulant tube. Ficoll Paque Plus density gradient separation was used to isolate PBMCs, and no further T cell sorting was performed. An Agilent 2100 Bioanalyzer and agarose gel were used to check RNA quality, while a NanoDrop 2000 measured RNA concentration. V is reduced by 6 bases and J by 4 bases, leaving a spacing of 8 bases between them. CDR1 KGHDR and CDR2 SFDVKD were looked up in the germline V gene. The CDR3 spans 13 residues, from the cysteine through the phenylalanine. CDR3 DNA is the only sequence kept; it has 39 bases, read in frame from the first base.

These data are also associated with another study on T cells in Graves' hyperthyroidism and ophthalmopathy. Per the second study: Stable Graves' hyperthyroidism was defined as no progression to ophthalmopathy during 18 months of follow-up. The hyperthyroidism patients were between 18 and 65 years old and newly diagnosed, with a disease duration of less than 2 months. Patients with uncontrolled infections, other autoimmune diseases, pregnancy or lactation were excluded. Diagnoses were based on clinical symptoms, serum thyroxine and TRAb, thyroid ultrasound and orbital computed tomography. The first round of RT-PCR for the TCR CDR3 was performed with the HTBI primer set and the Qiagen OneStep RT-PCR kit. Most expanded thyroid clonotypes (frequency above 0.001) were also found in blood, which suggests that blood repertoires may mirror thyroid immune responses. A model built on a 13 V-J signature distinguished ophthalmopathy from stable hyperthyroidism, reaching about 88% sensitivity and 81.08% specificity in cross-validation and 80%/75% in testing. In validation, progression to ophthalmopathy was predicted by the model with 65% to 71% sensitivity and under 85% specificity, a median of about 6.8 months before onset. A discovery cohort of about a hundred patients, 43 with Graves' ophthalmopathy and more than 55 with stable Graves' hyperthyroidism, was used to find distinguishing TCR V-J signatures. An independent validation cohort of around 19 hyperthyroidism patients and over 15 patients who later progressed to ophthalmopathy tested prospective prediction of ophthalmopathy. The 100 discovery patients were randomly split 7:3 into training and test sets. Thyroid tissue and blood T-cell repertoires from over 5 Graves' hyperthyroidism patients were also compared in the study. Once sampling was done, hyperthyroidism patients were given methimazole at a starting dose of 30 mg daily, whereas ophthalmopathy patients were given high-dose intravenous methylprednisolone. The libraries were constructed in a second round of multiplex PCR and then size-selected and purified. Sequencing of the libraries was done on an Illumina HiSeq2000 using paired-end 100 bp reads. SOAPnuke was used to process the raw data, removing reads that contained adapters or uncalled bases, had a mean Phred below 15, or lacked an exact match to the constant primer or identifier. COPE v1.2.5 was used to merge high-quality paired reads, and clonotypes were defined as unique nucleotide sequences. Clonotypes were aligned to IMGT TRBV, TRBD and TRBJ reference segments using MiTCR v1.1. Only V-J combinations with frequency above 0.0001, covering 99% to 99.2% of repertoires, were analysed. A TCS score was defined as the ratio of F50 (clonal expansion) to E x V (chaos), with BLOSUM62-based TCRdist applied between CDR3 peptides within each V-J. Welch's t-statistics and random forest reduced roughly 540 V-J features to 13, which were used in a naive Bayes classifier (R e1071). No statistical method was used to set the sample size in advance, and investigators knew the group allocation. The paper reports TCR Vbeta CDR3 sequencing of some 140 peripheral blood samples: 40 to 45 ophthalmopathy, over 70 hyperthyroidism and approximately 17 progressor patients.

The sequences come from peripheral blood mononuclear cells (PBMCs), collected at new diagnosis, from a patient treated with antithyroid drugs. The receptor's source is a man younger than 30 with Graves disease. Donor details come from another sample of the same person, matched by shared clones. The chain employs TRBV24-1 and TRBJ2-2; confidence is insufficient to name the D gene. The CDR3 reads CATSPMGTGELFF. The DNA sequence reads TGTGCCACCAGTCCCATGGGCACCGGGGAGCTGTTTTTT.